A single sample is the source of the 24 T cell receptor beta chains below, sequenced in a study of blood T cell repertoires in COVID-19. Here immunoSEQ multiplex PCR was the method, and the copy in TCRdb shows in-frame clones only, minus some. Here the sample spans fewer than 500,000 clones, about 80% being singletons. The material sequenced was peripheral blood. Receptor source: a human donor with acute or convalescent COVID-19. The donor label of this sample is uncertain.

This clone appeared a single time. This chain joins TRBV5-1 and TRBJ1-1; no clear D gene. V was trimmed by 1 base and J by 4 bases, leaving 8 bases between them. CDR3 length: 13 amino acids. Germline loops: CDR1 SGHRS, CDR2 YFSETQ. The CDR3, as DNA: TGCGCCAGCAGCTTGCTAAGCACCACTGAAGCTTTCTTT. Residues: CASSLLSTTEAFF.

This clone was seen only once. CDR3 residues: CASSEGQGLAKNIQYF. CDR3 in DNA: TGTGCCAGCAGCGAGGGACAGGGTCTAGCCAAAAACATTCAGTACTTC. The rearrangement links TRBV9 to TRBJ2-4; 9 bases match TRBD1. The germline V gene has CDR1 SGDLS and CDR2 YYNGEE. The junction had 4 bases not matched to a gene; V was cut back by 3 bases and J by 0 bases. The CDR3 runs 16 residues.

This clone was detected a few times. The rearrangement links TRBV7-9 to TRBJ1-2, with 11 bases identical to TRBD1. Unmatched junction bases numbered 2, after V lost 5 bases and J lost 3 bases. The germline V gene has CDR1 SEHNR and CDR2 FQNEAQ (reference sequence). The CDR3 spans 14 residues. CDR3 loop: CASSVGQGDYGYTF. CDR3 sequence (DNA): TGTGCCAGCAGCGTGGGACAGGGGGACTATGGCTACACCTTC.

V is TRBV19 and J is TRBJ1-1; D may be TRBD1 (5 bases). The CDR3 spans 14 residues. Per the germline V gene, CDR1 is LNHDA and CDR2 is SQIVND (reference sequence). With 3 bases removed from V and 12 bases from J, the gap between germline ends came to 20 bases. The CDR3 sequence is CASSMIVPAGKTFF. The CDR3 bases are TGTGCCAGTAGTATGATCGTCCCTGCAGGGAAAACTTTCTTT.

The J gene is TRBJ1-1, the V gene TRBV12-5, with D maybe TRBD1 (5 bases). Trimming shortened V by 6 bases and J by 2 bases, and 10 bases separated the two germline ends. This CDR3 comprises 13 residues. The germline gives CDR1 LGHNT, CDR2 FRNRAP. The CDR3 loop is CASGPDSNTEAFF. The CDR3 coding sequence is TGTGCTAGTGGCCCTGACAGCAACACTGAAGCTTTCTTT.

This chain joins TRBV24-1 and TRBJ2-7; a weak D match, TRBD1 (5 bases). Germline V gene sequence: CDR1 KGHDR, CDR2 SFDVKD. V lost 8 bases and J lost 2, with 12 bases in between. The CDR3 consists of 13 residues. The CDR3 here is CATTNRQTYEQYF. The CDR3 nucleotides read TGTGCCACCACTAACAGGCAAACCTACGAGCAGTACTTC.

The chain couples TRBV29-1 to TRBJ2-6, with 7 positions matching TRBD1. This CDR3 has 14 amino acids. Germline V gene data show CDR1 as SQVTM and CDR2 as ANQGSEA. V was clipped by 4 bases and J by 4 bases; unmatched bases: 4. The CDR3 protein is CSVGQGTGANVLTF. The CDR3 DNA reads TGCAGCGTTGGACAGGGTACCGGGGCCAACGTCCTGACTTTC.

Concerning this clone: Other DNA sequences in the sample encode the same CDR3. The genes are TRBV30 and TRBJ1-6; 7 bases fit TRBD1. Per the germline V gene, CDR1 is GTSNPN and CDR2 is SVGIG (reference sequence). The CDR3 totals 14 residues. The trim removed 6 bases at V and 7 bases at J, leaving 9 bases unmatched. CDR3 loop: CACQRTGGNSPLHF. CDR3 in DNA: TGTGCCTGCCAGCGGACAGGTGGAAATTCACCCCTCCACTTT. Combining the CDR3 with reference TRBV30 and TRBJ1-6 gives the whole variable domain SQTIHQWPATLVQPVGSPLSLECTVEGTSNPNLYWYRQAAGRGLQLLFYSVGIGQISSEVPQNLSASRPQDRQFILSSKKLLLSDSGFYLCACQRTGGNSPLHFGNGTRLTVT.

The V gene is TRBV5-6, the J gene TRBJ1-5, with 7 positions matching TRBD1. The CDR3 is made up of 16 amino acids. The ends lost 1 base at V and 3 bases at J; junction bases unmatched: 7. Germline V gene lookup returns CDR1 SGHDT and CDR2 YYEEEE. The chain's CDR3 is CASSLFTGANNQPQHF. CDR3 nucleotides: TGTGCCAGCAGCTTGTTCACAGGGGCAAACAATCAGCCCCAGCATTTT.

J is TRBJ2-7 and V is TRBV19; no firm D call. In germline, CDR1 is LNHDA, CDR2 SQIVND (reference sequence). The CDR3 extends over 13 amino acids. Trimming pared 3 bases from V and 3 bases from J, leaving 9 bases between. The CDR3 DNA reads TGTGCCAGTAGTATGGCCAGGTTCTACGAGCAGTACTTC. Translation: CASSMARFYEQYF. Looking up the rest from reference TRBV19 and TRBJ2-7 gives the full variable domain: DGGITQSPKYLFRKEGQNVTLSCEQNLNHDAMYWYRQDPGQGLRLIYYSQIVNDFQKGDIAEGYSVSREKKESFPLTVTSAQKNPTAFYLCASSMARFYEQYFGPGTRLTVT.

The genes are TRBV29-1 and TRBJ1-1, with a tentative D call TRBD1 (5 bases). The germline V gene encodes CDR1 SQVTM and CDR2 ANQGSEA. The CDR3 is made up of 14 amino acids. V was cut by 4 bases and J by 6 bases, with 18 bases left in between. CDR3 nucleotides: TGCAGCGTTGTAAGTCGGGGGGTCGGCGCTGAAGCTTTCTTT. Its protein is CSVVSRGVGAEAFF.

The chain employs TRBV28 and TRBJ1-1, with TRBD1 matching 9 bases. The V gene's germline CDR1 is MDHEN and CDR2 SYDVKM. V was pared by 6 bases and J by 5 bases, with 7 bases of the junction left unmatched. The length of the CDR3 is 14 residues. CDR3 loop: CASSPDRGKTEAFF. CDR3 sequence (DNA): TGTGCCAGCAGCCCTGACAGGGGGAAGACTGAAGCTTTCTTT.

The V and J genes are TRBV4-1 and TRBJ1-3; possibly TRBD1 for D (5 bases). V lost 0 bases to trimming and J lost 0 bases, with 12 bases between them. This CDR3 region has 17 residues. The V gene's germline CDR1 is MGHRA and CDR2 YSYEKL. In nucleotides, the CDR3 is TGCGCCAGCAGCCAAGATCAGGGCAGGCCCTCTGGAAACACCATATATTTT. Translated, it gives CASSQDQGRPSGNTIYF.

This clone was counted a few times. The V gene is TRBV29-1, the J gene TRBJ1-2, with D tentatively TRBD1 (5 bases). With 3 bases removed from V and 5 bases from J, the gap between germline ends came to 10 bases. This CDR3 spans 12 amino acids. Per germline, CDR1 SQVTM and CDR2 ANQGSEA. DNA for the CDR3: TGCAGCGTTGACAGGGTCGGATATGGCTACACCTTC. Its translation is CSVDRVGYGYTF. Filled out from reference TRBV29-1 and TRBJ1-2, the complete variable domain reads SAVISQKPSRDICQRGTSLTIQCQVDSQVTMMFWYRQQPGQSLTLIATANQGSEATYESGFVIDKFPISRPNLTFSTLTVSNMSPEDSSIYLCSVDRVGYGYTFGSGTRLTVV.

The chain has TRBV10-2 and TRBJ1-2; D gene uncertain. V was clipped by 0 bases and J by 4 bases, with 15 bases between them. From germline, CDR1 is WSHSY and CDR2 SAAADI. CDR3 length: 16 amino acids. The CDR3 nucleotides read TGCGCCAGCAGTGAGTCGGGTAGTTTGGGGAGCTATGGCTACACCTTC. Translation: CASSESGSLGSYGYTF.

V is TRBV30 and J is TRBJ1-4, with D perhaps TRBD1 (6 bases). There are 14 residues in the CDR3. Trimming shortened V by 2 bases and J by 16 bases, and 23 bases separated the two germline ends. The V gene's germline CDR1 is GTSNPN and CDR2 SVGIG (reference sequence). CDR3 residues: CAWSRGTSRGSRFF. CDR3 DNA: TGTGCCTGGAGTAGGGGGACATCAAGGGGCTCGAGGTTTTTT.

The chain joins TRBV5-1 to TRBJ2-7, with a weak D call TRBD1 (6 bases). The germline V gene has CDR1 SGHRS and CDR2 YFSETQ. The CDR3 spans 17 residues. The V and J ends lost 3 bases and 1 base respectively, with 20 bases between them. The CDR3 sequence is CASSSTLTGRGSYEQYF. CDR3 DNA: TGCGCCAGCAGCTCGACCCTGACAGGAAGGGGATCCTACGAGCAGTACTTC.

This clone came up a few times. At the DNA level, this CDR3 is encoded by other sequences in the same sample as well. The chain combines TRBV7-2 with TRBJ1-5, with a possible D match to TRBD1 (6 bases). Trimming shortened V by 2 bases and J by 2 bases, and 7 bases separated the two germline ends. Germline V gene data show CDR1 as SGHTA and CDR2 as FQGNSA. The length of the CDR3 is 14 residues. For the CDR3, the DNA is TGTGCCAGCAGCTTACGACAGGGCAATCAGCCCCAGCATTTT. It is translated as CASSLRQGNQPQHF. The variable domain in full, with the rest retrieved from reference TRBV7-2 and TRBJ1-5, is GAGVSQSPSNKVTEKGKDVELRCDPISGHTALYWYRQSLGQGLEFLIYFQGNSAPDKSGLPSDRFSAERTGGSVSTLTIQRTQQEDSAVYLCASSLRQGNQPQHFGDGTRLSIL.

This clone was counted between two and nine times. J is TRBJ1-5 and V is TRBV3-1 (or the pseudogene TRBV3-2), with TRBD1 as a possible D gene (6 bases). Germline CDR1 reads LGHDT; CDR2 reads YNNKEL (reference sequence). The V end was cut by 5 bases, the J end by 7 bases, with 15 bases between. The CDR3 has 14 amino acids. The CDR3 reads CASSKQGGGQPQHF. The CDR3 DNA follows: TGTGCCAGCAGCAAACAGGGAGGGGGGCAGCCCCAGCATTTT.

A few counts support this clone. The rearrangement links TRBV18 to TRBJ1-2; no clear D. Germline loops: CDR1 KGHSH, CDR2 LQKENI. V shed 3 bases and J shed 3 bases, with 8 bases lying between them. CDR3 length: 13 residues. The CDR3 spells CASSPEDYYGYTF. CDR3 in DNA: TGTGCCAGCTCACCGGAGGACTACTATGGCTACACCTTC. The whole variable domain, filled in from reference TRBV18 and TRBJ1-2, reads NAGVMQNPRHLVRRRGQEARLRCSPMKGHSHVYWYRQLPEEGLKFMVYLQKENIIDESGMPKERFSAEFPKEGPSILRIQQVVRGDSAAYFCASSPEDYYGYTFGSGTRLTVV.

The J gene is TRBJ2-1, the V gene TRBV7-2, with 10 bases fitting TRBD2. The CDR3 is 16 residues long. CDR1 SGHTA and CDR2 FQGNSA come from the germline V gene. The V and J ends lost 2 bases and 5 bases, in that order; junction bases with no gene match: 6. The CDR3 DNA follows: TGTGCCAGCAGCTTACTAGCGGGGGTAGGGGACAATGAGCAGTTCTTC. Translation: CASSLLAGVGDNEQFF.

This clone was counted a single time. The CDR3: CASSLRGQGLGGYTF. The CDR3 DNA sequence: TGTGCCAGCAGCCTCCGCGGGCAGGGGTTGGGTGGCTACACCTTC. The genes are TRBV7-2 and TRBJ1-2, with D possibly being TRBD1 (6 bases). The CDR3 totals 15 residues. Per the germline V gene, CDR1 is SGHTA and CDR2 is FQGNSA. V was shortened by 5 bases and J by 7 bases, with 20 bases between the two germline ends.

V and J are TRBV7-2 and TRBJ1-2; TRBD1 matches 9 bases. After removal of 5 bases from V and 8 bases from J, the junction contained 6 bases not matched to a gene. The CDR3 is 13 residues long. CDR1 is SGHTA, CDR2 FQGNSA, per germline. CDR3 in amino acids: CASSRQGGFGYTF. The CDR3 DNA reads as TGTGCCAGCAGCCGACAGGGGGGTTTCGGCTACACCTTC.

This clone has a single count. The rearrangement links TRBV11-2 to TRBJ2-5; TRBD2 might be the D (6 bases). The germline gives CDR1 SGHAT, CDR2 FQNNGV. This CDR3 has 18 amino acids. The germline V and J ends were trimmed by 3 bases and 0 bases, with 20 bases remaining between them. This chain's CDR3 is CASSFPKWRGTYQETQYF. CDR3 DNA: TGTGCCAGCAGCTTTCCAAAATGGAGGGGAACCTACCAAGAGACCCAGTACTTC.